The 28 T cell receptor beta chains below come from one sample, sequenced in a study of T cell responses to AZD1222 COVID-19 vaccine. Clones were sequenced by immunoSEQ multiplex PCR, and TCRdb holds only the in-frame ones, with some missing. The table includes 160,000 or so clones, 80% to 90% detected once. This sample comprised peripheral blood, obtained 28 days after the second dose of the MenACWY control vaccine. These receptor sequences come from an adult who received the MenACWY meningococcal vaccine as a control.

The rearrangement links TRBV11-2 to TRBJ1-3; D not resolved. V shed 2 bases and J shed 0 bases, with 11 bases lying between them. The germline V gene encodes CDR1 SGHAT and CDR2 FQNNGV. This CDR3 has 16 amino acids. The CDR3 DNA is TGTGCCAGCAGCTTAACCTTAGCCCTCTCTGGAAACACCATATATTTT. This translates into CASSLTLALSGNTIYF.

The genes are TRBV6-1 and TRBJ2-1; 7 bases fit TRBD2. CDR3 length: 15 amino acids. V dropped 3 bases and J dropped 8; count of bases not matched to a gene: 10. CDR1 and CDR2 from the germline V gene are MNHNS and SASEGT. The CDR3 loop is CASSEWAGDRDEQFF. CDR3 sequence (DNA): TGTGCCAGCAGTGAGTGGGCGGGAGATCGCGATGAGCAGTTCTTC.

The gene calls are TRBV18 and TRBJ2-7, with D perhaps TRBD1 or TRBD2 (5 bases each). CDR1 and CDR2 (germline): KGHSH, LQKENI. The CDR3 spans 13 residues. V was cut by 4 bases and J by 3 bases, with 10 bases left in between. The CDR3 DNA reads as TGTGCCAGCTCACGGGACGTCAACTACGAGCAGTACTTC. Its translation is CASSRDVNYEQYF.

CDR3: CASRYRGSYEQYF. The CDR3 DNA is TGTGCCAGCAGATATCGCGGCTCCTACGAGCAGTACTTC. This chain uses TRBV5-6 with TRBJ2-7; no firm D call. The CDR3 has 13 amino acids. Trimming stripped 5 bases from V and 0 bases from J, with 9 bases between. CDR1 and CDR2 (germline): SGHDT, YYEEEE.

V and J are TRBV6-5 and TRBJ1-1; 10 positions match TRBD1. This CDR3 spans 15 amino acids. Germline values: CDR1 MNHEY, CDR2 SVGAGI. V shed 6 bases, J shed 6 bases, and the junction held 10 bases outside the gene matches. CDR3 sequence (DNA): TGTGCCAGCAGCCGTTCGACAGGGGGCATCGCTGAAGCTTTCTTT. Protein: CASSRSTGGIAEAFF.

Written as DNA, the CDR3 is TGTGCCAGCAGCTACAACCGGGACTACGAGCAGTACTTC. Its protein product is CASSYNRDYEQYF. The chain employs TRBV11-3 and TRBJ2-7; the D gene is possibly TRBD2 (5 bases). The germline gives CDR1 SGHNT, CDR2 YENEEA. Trimming shortened V by 4 bases and J by 3 bases, and 10 bases separated the two germline ends. This CDR3 contains 13 residues.

This clone was counted once. The J gene is TRBJ1-5, the V gene TRBV28, with TRBD1 as a possible D gene (6 bases). Deletions cut 3 bases from V and 4 bases from J, with 13 bases between. The CDR3 has 15 amino acids. Germline CDR1 reads MDHEN; CDR2 reads SYDVKM. The CDR3 coding sequence is TGTGCCAGCAGTTTTAGGGGGGTACAAAATCAGCCCCAGCATTTT. This translates into CASSFRGVQNQPQHF.

In nucleotides, the CDR3 is TGTGCCAGCAGCCAAGTCACTACGCAGTATTTT. Translation: CASSQVTTQYF. The V and J genes are TRBV14 and TRBJ2-3, with D unresolved. V lost 1 base, J lost 8 bases, and 4 bases lay in between. CDR3 length: 11 residues. The germline V gene has CDR1 SGHDN and CDR2 FVKESK.

This rearrangement joins TRBV5-6 to TRBJ1-2; 8 bases fit TRBD1. The CDR3 consists of 13 residues. The germline V gene encodes CDR1 SGHDT and CDR2 YYEEEE. V was clipped by 3 bases and J by 5 bases; unmatched bases: 3. For the CDR3, the DNA is TGTGCCAGCAGCTACGGACAGGGATATGGCTACACCTTC. Translation gives CASSYGQGYGYTF.

V is TRBV30 and J is TRBJ1-3; D call uncertain. Germline assignment: CDR1 GTSNPN and CDR2 SVGIG (reference sequence). The germline V and J ends were trimmed by 3 bases and 8 bases, with 8 bases remaining between them. The CDR3 covers 11 residues. As DNA, the CDR3 is TGTGCCTGGAGCTCCGCCCACACCATATATTTT. Amino acid sequence: CAWSSAHTIYF.

This clone has only one observation. The chain has TRBV7-2 and TRBJ1-2, with TRBD1 as a possible D gene (6 bases). CDR1 SGHTA and CDR2 FQGNSA come from the germline V gene. CDR3 size: 14 residues. V gave up 3 bases and J gave up 3 bases, with 11 bases separating them. The DNA of the CDR3 is TGTGCCAGCAGCTTCCAGAGGGGGGACTATGGCTACACCTTC. Translating it yields CASSFQRGDYGYTF.

This rearrangement joins TRBV27 to TRBJ2-1; a possible D gene is TRBD2 (6 bases). Germline assignment: CDR1 MNHEY and CDR2 SMNVEV (reference sequence). The V gene lost 8 bases and the J gene lost 9 bases, with 14 bases spanning the gap. The CDR3 covers 12 residues. DNA for the CDR3: TGTGCCAGCCTCGGACCGCGGGGTGAGCAGTTCTTC. Protein: CASLGPRGEQFF.

The chain carries TRBV5-1 and TRBJ2-2; weak D call: TRBD2 (6 bases). This CDR3 is 16 amino acids long. V lost 0 bases and J lost 4, with 13 bases in between. Germline V lookup: CDR1 SGHRS, CDR2 YFSETQ. CDR3 region: CASSLERVRGTGELFF. CDR3 in DNA: TGCGCCAGCAGCTTGGAGCGGGTGCGTGGCACCGGGGAGCTGTTTTTT. Looking up the rest from reference TRBV5-1 and TRBJ2-2 gives the full variable domain: KAGVTQTPRYLIKTRGQQVTLSCSPISGHRSVSWYQQTPGQGLQFLFEYFSETQRNKGNFPGRFSGRQFSNSRSEMNVSTLELGDSALYLCASSLERVRGTGELFFGEGSRLTVL.

This chain uses TRBV7-2 with TRBJ2-1; 9 positions match TRBD2. CDR3 length equals 17 residues. The V gene end was trimmed by 3 bases and the J gene end by 10 bases; junction bases not matched to a gene: 16. CDR1 SGHTA and CDR2 FQGNSA come from the germline V gene. The CDR3 spells CASSLRSVAGGPREQFF. CDR3 bases: TGTGCCAGCAGCTTGCGTTCAGTTGCGGGAGGGCCTAGAGAGCAGTTCTTC.

This clone is a singleton in its sample. The rearrangement uses TRBV7-8 and TRBJ2-2, with a possible D match to TRBD1 (6 bases). The germline CDR1 and CDR2 sequences are SGHVS and FQNEAQ. The CDR3 totals 15 residues. V was trimmed by 5 bases and J by 8 bases, leaving 18 bases between them. CDR3 in amino acids: CASSPRKGVRGELFF. Here the CDR3 DNA reads TGTGCCAGCAGCCCCCGTAAGGGGGTCCGAGGGGAGCTGTTTTTT.

The genes are TRBV18 and TRBJ1-1; D possibly corresponds to TRBD1 (5 bases). Trimming took off 2 bases at V and 1 base at J, with 8 bases between the two ends. Germline assignment: CDR1 KGHSH and CDR2 LQKENI. The CDR3 is 14 residues long. CDR3 protein: CASSPSGQNTEAFF. Written as DNA, the CDR3 is TGTGCCAGCTCACCATCCGGACAGAACACTGAAGCTTTCTTT.

The gene calls are TRBV7-2 and TRBJ1-2; D is ambiguous. Trimming took 4 bases from V and 1 from J, leaving 7 bases between them. The CDR3 is 13 residues long. Germline CDR1 SGHTA, CDR2 FQGNSA. CDR3: CASSSSYNYGYTF. CDR3 coding DNA: TGTGCCAGCAGCTCTTCTTATAACTATGGCTACACCTTC.

The V and J genes are TRBV5-6 and TRBJ2-7; D is perhaps TRBD2 (7 bases). Between the trimmed V and J ends, which lost 0 bases and 2 bases, there was a span of 9 bases. Germline assignment: CDR1 SGHDT and CDR2 YYEEEE. This CDR3 region has 14 residues. In DNA, the CDR3 is TGTGCCAGCAGCTTGGCCGGGGGGCCCTACGAGCAGTACTTC. Its translation is CASSLAGGPYEQYF.

The chain links TRBV10-1 to TRBJ2-7; TRBD1 matches 7 bases. CDR1 is WNHNN and CDR2 is SYGVQD in the germline V gene (reference sequence). V shed 6 bases, J shed 3 bases, and the junction held 2 bases outside the gene matches. The CDR3 has 12 amino acids. The CDR3 region has the DNA TGCGCCAGCAGAGGGGACAGCTACGAGCAGTACTTC. Its translation: CASRGDSYEQYF.

The V gene is TRBV5-4, the J gene TRBJ2-4, with D possibly TRBD2 on 6 matching bases. Germline values: CDR1 SGHNT, CDR2 YYREEE (reference sequence). Trimming removed 0 bases at V and 8 bases at J, with 18 bases between. This CDR3 comprises 16 residues. CDR3 sequence (DNA): TGTGCCAGCAGCTTGGAAATGGCGGGACCAGCGGACATTCAGTACTTC. Amino acid sequence: CASSLEMAGPADIQYF. The variable domain in full, with the rest retrieved from reference TRBV5-4 and TRBJ2-4, is ETGVTQSPTHLIKTRGQQVTLRCSSQSGHNTVSWYQQALGQGPQFIFQYYREEENGRGNFPPRFSGLQFPNYSSELNVNALELDDSALYLCASSLEMAGPADIQYFGAGTRLSVL.

The CDR3 coding sequence is TGTGCCAGCAGTTTATTTTTTTTGGGGTCTGAAGCTTTCTTT. This encodes CASSLFFLGSEAFF. The chain recombines TRBV27 with TRBJ1-1, with no clear D. V lost 1 base to trimming and J lost 6 bases, with 12 bases between them. The CDR3 is made up of 14 amino acids. Germline V gene lookup returns CDR1 MNHEY and CDR2 SMNVEV (reference sequence).

The rearrangement uses TRBV7-8 and TRBJ1-4; 7 nucleotides align to TRBD1. Germline trimming cut 6 bases from V and 7 bases from J; bases unmatched to any gene: 8. Germline V CDR1 and CDR2: SGHVS, FQNEAQ. This CDR3 comprises 14 residues. CDR3 amino acids: CASRLGQSGEKLFF. DNA of the CDR3: TGTGCCAGCAGATTGGGACAGTCGGGTGAAAAACTGTTTTTT.

The V and J genes are TRBV19 and TRBJ1-1; 8 bases line up with TRBD1. V was clipped by 2 bases and J by 4 bases; unmatched bases: 3. The CDR3 totals 14 residues. The V gene's germline CDR1 is LNHDA and CDR2 SQIVND (reference sequence). The CDR3 DNA is TGTGCCAGTAGTATACAGGGGGCCTTCACTGAAGCTTTCTTT. It codes for CASSIQGAFTEAFF.

The chain is built from TRBV6-5 and TRBJ2-3; either TRBD1 or TRBD2 may supply D (5 bases each). This CDR3 is 13 amino acids long. The V and J ends lost 10 bases and 4 bases respectively, with 15 bases between them. In germline, CDR1 is MNHEY, CDR2 SVGAGI. DNA for the CDR3: TGTGCCACGTCAGAGGGGCGGGCAGATACGCAGTATTTT. It yields the protein CATSEGRADTQYF.

The chain carries TRBV28 and TRBJ1-1, with D unclear. CDR1 is MDHEN, CDR2 SYDVKM, per germline. The CDR3 is 10 residues long. V lost 10 bases and J lost 1, with 4 bases in between. The CDR3 DNA is TGTGCCACTGGGAACACTGAAGCTTTCTTT. It encodes CATGNTEAFF.

The rearrangement links TRBV25-1 to TRBJ2-7, with no clear D. This CDR3 comprises 15 residues. Per the germline V gene, CDR1 is MGHDK and CDR2 is SYGVNS. V dropped 3 bases and J dropped 2 bases, with 14 bases sitting between them. For the CDR3, the DNA is TGTGCCAGCAGTGACCCCGGAAGGACCACCTACGAGCAGTACTTC. Its translation is CASSDPGRTTYEQYF.

This clone was seen just once. The V and J genes are TRBV10-1 and TRBJ2-7; 7 nucleotides agree with TRBD2. The germline gives CDR1 WNHNN, CDR2 SYGVQD (reference sequence). V dropped 6 bases and J dropped 3; count of bases not matched to a gene: 5. The CDR3 consists of 13 residues. Here the CDR3 DNA reads TGCGCCAGCAGGGGGAGGGGATTCTACGAGCAGTACTTC. This translates into CASRGRGFYEQYF.

The J gene is TRBJ2-7, the V gene TRBV28, with D perhaps matching TRBD1 (6 bases). V was clipped by 4 bases and J by 3 bases, with 16 bases between them. The length of the CDR3 is 15 residues. Germline CDR1 MDHEN, CDR2 SYDVKM. The CDR3 protein is CASSSTHRVGYEQYF. In DNA, the CDR3 is TGTGCCAGCAGTTCCACCCACAGGGTAGGCTACGAGCAGTACTTC.